The text below deals with one TCR beta chain. Antigen unknown. The investigators reverse transcribed all of the isolated RNA, so they sequenced expressed TCRB transcripts. The read count averaged about 3.6 million across naive, central memory and regulatory T cell samples. Libraries were prepared by immunoSEQ multiplex PCR; TCRdb keeps only in-frame clonotypes and omits some of them. Here the sample spans hundreds of thousands of clones, 10% to 15% being singletons. This CDR3 has 14 residues. Per germline, CDR1 SGHTA and CDR2 FQGNSA. V lost 2 bases to trimming and J lost 1 base, with 8 bases between them. The source of the sample is a study of beta chain features in type 1 diabetes. Findings and caveats of the study: Type 1 diabetes patients had moderately but significantly shorter TCRB CDR3s in all four CD4+ subsets. Relative to healthy donors, patients appeared to have naive, central memory and Treg TCRB repertoires that were more similar. PCR might preferentially amplify shorter templates, equally in patients and controls.

The specimen sequenced was naive CD4+ T cells from blood. The TCR originated in a woman aged 18-35 years with type 1 diabetes. This chain links TRBV7-2 with TRBJ2-5, with TRBD1 as a possible D gene (5 bases). For the CDR3, the DNA is TGTGCCAGCAGCTTACAGGGTTCCCAAGAGACCCAGTACTTC. Amino acids: CASSLQGSQETQYF.